The entry below describes one T cell receptor beta chain. Its antigen remains unknown. Incorporated into the TCR beta cDNA libraries were unique molecular identifiers, which served to reduce PCR and sequencing biases. TCRdb re-called the PCR reads through MiXCR, storing one row per CDR3 protein. This table holds over 150,000 distinct CDR3 sequences, approximately 30% found once. This sample stems from a study of post-analysis software for immune sequencing data. General study points: About 5 TRBV segments occurring more often in patients than controls included TRBV5-6, TRBV5-1 and TRBV20-1.

V was cut by 6 bases and J by 7 bases, with 12 bases left in between. Germline V gene data show CDR1 as MDHEN and CDR2 as SYDVKM. This CDR3 is 12 amino acids long. The sample was blood. This receptor was taken from a girl aged 10 to 17 with multiple sclerosis. The chain employs TRBV28 and TRBJ1-1, with D unresolved. The CDR3 DNA follows: TGTGCCAGCAGGAGGACTTCTAGTGAAGCTTTCTTT. Translating it yields CASRRTSSEAFF. Filled out from reference TRBV28 and TRBJ1-1, the complete variable domain reads DVKVTQSSRYLVKRTGEKVFLECVQDMDHENMFWYRQDPGLGLRLIYFSYDVKMKEKGDIPEGYSVSREKKERFSLILESASTNQTSMYLCASRRTSSEAFFGQGTRLTVV.